This is a list of T cell receptor beta chains from one sample in a study of cytotoxic CD8 clonotypes in ibrutinib-treated CLL. Profiling relied on immunoSEQ multiplex PCR, and the TCRdb table lists in-frame clones only, not all of them. The top ten clones hold under 35% of a sample with tens of thousands of clones, just under 70% of them seen once. Specimen: PBMCs, collected after 24 months of ibrutinib treatment. These receptors originate from a human donor with chronic lymphocytic leukemia. The conserved cysteine and the conserved F or W are not part of the CDR3 here.

v_call: TRBV9; cdr3_aa: ASSATGTGTSGANVLT
v_call: TRBV7-6; cdr3_aa: ASSTRQGGANYGYT
v_call: TRBV10-2; cdr3_aa: ASSERGYGYT
v_call: TRBV25-1; cdr3_aa: ASSAPAQKGVAF
v_call: TRBV7-9; cdr3_aa: ASSLTGGSNEKLF
v_call: TRBV15; cdr3_aa: ATSSERGPGNTIY
v_call: TRBV7-6; cdr3_aa: ASSLVSGSNQPQH
v_call: TRBV6-1; cdr3_aa: ASSEIIQGPYEQY
v_call: TRBV19; cdr3_aa: ASSLASGVETQY
v_call: TRBV5-1; cdr3_aa: ASSFTGVGQPQH
v_call: TRBV11-2; cdr3_aa: ASSTRANYGYT
v_call: TRBV30; cdr3_aa: AWSYGGNTIY
v_call: TRBV4-2; cdr3_aa: ASSQNPGQGTGELF
v_call: TRBV19; cdr3_aa: ASSGTEAF
v_call: TRBV5-1; cdr3_aa: ASSLVSGADTSGYT
v_call: TRBV11-2; cdr3_aa: ASSYQGVGGNIQY
v_call: TRBV29-1; cdr3_aa: SVGADNYGYT
v_call: TRBV20-1; cdr3_aa: SVSREETQY
v_call: TRBV14; cdr3_aa: ASSQVGGRVLDEQF
v_call: TRBV6-5; cdr3_aa: ASSSPRQDGYT
v_call: TRBV10-3; cdr3_aa: AISESIFGTKKDGYT
v_call: TRBV28; cdr3_aa: ASSGSGTDSTNEKLF
v_call: TRBV27; cdr3_aa: ASSLSPWGEAF
v_call: TRBV5-4; cdr3_aa: ASSLEAGSYNEQF
v_call: TRBV19; cdr3_aa: ASNDRGREGYGYT
v_call: TRBV4-1; cdr3_aa: ASSRTGGGHNEQF
v_call: TRBV5-6; cdr3_aa: ASSHVDGDRYEQY
v_call: TRBV7-6; cdr3_aa: ASSPTGQAITDTQY